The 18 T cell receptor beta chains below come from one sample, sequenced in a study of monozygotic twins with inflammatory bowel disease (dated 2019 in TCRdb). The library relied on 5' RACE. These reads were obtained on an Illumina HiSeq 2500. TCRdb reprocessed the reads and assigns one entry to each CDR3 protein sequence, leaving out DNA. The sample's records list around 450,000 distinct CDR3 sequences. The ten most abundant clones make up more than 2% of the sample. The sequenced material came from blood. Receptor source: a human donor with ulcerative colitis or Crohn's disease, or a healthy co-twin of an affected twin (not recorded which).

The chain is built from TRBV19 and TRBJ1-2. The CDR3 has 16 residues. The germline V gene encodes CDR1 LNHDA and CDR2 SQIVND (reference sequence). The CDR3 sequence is CASSGSAAQTDYGYTF.

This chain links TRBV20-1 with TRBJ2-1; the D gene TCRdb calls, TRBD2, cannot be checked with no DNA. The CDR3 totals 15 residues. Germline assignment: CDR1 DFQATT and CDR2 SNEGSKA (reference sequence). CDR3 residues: CSGGSIAGGPDEQFF.

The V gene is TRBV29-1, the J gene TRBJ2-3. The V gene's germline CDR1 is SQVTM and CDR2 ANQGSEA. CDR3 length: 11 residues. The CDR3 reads CSVLRIDTQYF.

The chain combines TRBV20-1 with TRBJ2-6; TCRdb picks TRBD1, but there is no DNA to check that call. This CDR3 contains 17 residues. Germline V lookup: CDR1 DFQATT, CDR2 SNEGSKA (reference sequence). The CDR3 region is CSARVGVRGSGANVLTF.

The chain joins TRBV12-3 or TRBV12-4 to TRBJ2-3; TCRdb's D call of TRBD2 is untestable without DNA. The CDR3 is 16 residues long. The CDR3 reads CASSPWTASGTDTQYF.

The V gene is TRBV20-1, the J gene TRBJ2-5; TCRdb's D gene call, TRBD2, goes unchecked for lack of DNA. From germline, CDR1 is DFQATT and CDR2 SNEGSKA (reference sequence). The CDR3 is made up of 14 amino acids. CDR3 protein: CSAQSGVGGETQYF.

This CDR3 is CASSLGSGNRGAKNIQYF. This rearrangement joins TRBV27 to TRBJ2-4; the TRBD2 assignment by TCRdb is unverifiable without DNA. This CDR3 spans 18 amino acids. Germline CDR1 reads MNHEY; CDR2 reads SMNVEV (reference sequence).

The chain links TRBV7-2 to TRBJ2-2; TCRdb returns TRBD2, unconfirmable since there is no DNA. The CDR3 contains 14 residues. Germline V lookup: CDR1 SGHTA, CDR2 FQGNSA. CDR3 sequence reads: CATSPSGGVGELFF.

The CDR3 spells CASSLLGVHTGELFF. This chain links TRBV5-6 with TRBJ2-2; the D call of TRBD1 rests on TCRdb alone, since no DNA is present to check it. The CDR3 is 15 amino acids. CDR1 and CDR2 from the germline V gene are SGHDT and YYEEEE.

The CDR3 protein is CASRDSGRNTDTQYF. The rearrangement links TRBV2 to TRBJ2-3. Germline V gene data show CDR1 as SNHLY and CDR2 as FYNNEI. The CDR3 is 15 amino acids.

CDR3 sequence reads: CASSSLTGEREGYTF. The chain has TRBV5-1 and TRBJ1-2. Germline V gene data show CDR1 as SGHRS and CDR2 as YFSETQ. The CDR3 length is 15 residues.

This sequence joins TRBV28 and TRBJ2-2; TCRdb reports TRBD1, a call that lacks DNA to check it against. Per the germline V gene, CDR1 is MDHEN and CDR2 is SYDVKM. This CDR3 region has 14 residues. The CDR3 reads CASVQGGSTGELFF. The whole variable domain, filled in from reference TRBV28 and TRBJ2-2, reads DVKVTQSSRYLVKRTGEKVFLECVQDMDHENMFWYRQDPGLGLRLIYFSYDVKMKEKGDIPEGYSVSREKKERFSLILESASTNQTSMYLCASVQGGSTGELFFGEGSRLTVL.

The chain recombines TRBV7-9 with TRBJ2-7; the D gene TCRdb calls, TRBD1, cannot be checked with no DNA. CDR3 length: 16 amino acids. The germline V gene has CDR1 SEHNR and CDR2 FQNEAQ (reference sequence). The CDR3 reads CASSSLGQDPDGEQYF.

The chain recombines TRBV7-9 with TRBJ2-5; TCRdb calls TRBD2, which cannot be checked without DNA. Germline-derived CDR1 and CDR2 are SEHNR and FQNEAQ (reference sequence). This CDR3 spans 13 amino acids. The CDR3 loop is CASSLGLEETQYF.

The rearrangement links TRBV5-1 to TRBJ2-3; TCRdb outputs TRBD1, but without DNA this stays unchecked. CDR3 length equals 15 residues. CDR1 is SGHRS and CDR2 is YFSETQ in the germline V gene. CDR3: CASNPGQGVTDTQYF.

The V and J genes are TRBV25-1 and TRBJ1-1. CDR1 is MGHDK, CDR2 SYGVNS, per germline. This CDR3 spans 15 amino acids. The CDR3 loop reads CARSEWAALNTEAFF.

The CDR3 is CASSLALGGAQNEQFF. This chain connects TRBV7-9 to TRBJ2-1; TCRdb's D call, TRBD1, is unchecked because there is no DNA. Germline V lookup: CDR1 SEHNR, CDR2 FQNEAQ (reference sequence). CDR3 size: 16 residues.

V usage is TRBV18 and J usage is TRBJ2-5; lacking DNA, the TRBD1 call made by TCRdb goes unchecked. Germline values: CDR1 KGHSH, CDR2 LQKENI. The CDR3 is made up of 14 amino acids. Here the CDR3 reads CASSFVDSQETQYF.